These 18 T cell receptor beta chains were all obtained from the same sample, sequenced in a study of response to subunit inactivated influenza vaccine. TCRdb re-derived calls from the RT-PCR reads in MiXCR, one entry per CDR3 protein. The sample yields roughly 650,000 distinct CDR3 sequences, about 14% seen once. This material consisted of PBMCs from blood, taken roughly 15 days before vaccination. These receptors were collected from a man aged 50 or older who received an inactivated influenza vaccine.

The chain recombines TRBV5-5 with TRBJ2-7, with 11 bases lining up with TRBD2. J lost 7 bases, V lost 0 bases, and 9 bases had no gene match. Germline CDR1 SGHKS, CDR2 YYEKEE (reference sequence). The CDR3 extends over 16 amino acids. The CDR3 spells CASSLGRLAGGKEQYF. Written as DNA, the CDR3 is TGTGCCAGCAGCTTGGGTCGGCTAGCGGGAGGAAAAGAGCAGTACTTC.

This clonotype was seen only a few times. V and J are TRBV21-1 and TRBJ2-2; the table's D call, TRBD2, has no DNA check behind it. TRBV21-1 has pseudogene status. The CDR3 is 20 amino acids. The DNA of the CDR3 is TGTGCCAGCAGCAGTAGCGGTAGTAGGTCTAGCGGGAGTTCTACCGGGGAGCTGTTTTTT. This gives the protein CASSSSGSRSSGSSTGELFF.

This clonotype was detected a few times. J is TRBJ1-4 and V is TRBV6-1, with 8 bases matching TRBD1. The V gene's germline CDR1 is MNHNS and CDR2 SASEGT. This CDR3 contains 16 residues. Trimming took 5 bases from V and 0 from J; bases not matched to a gene: 5. CDR3 amino acids: CASSRTGRATNEKLFF. In nucleotides, the CDR3 is TGTGCCAGCAGTAGGACAGGGCGTGCAACTAATGAAAAACTGTTTTTT.

This clonotype has just a few counts. This rearrangement joins TRBV30 to TRBJ1-4, with TRBD1 as a possible D gene (6 bases). This CDR3 is 13 amino acids long. With 4 bases removed from V and 8 bases from J, the gap between germline ends came to 14 bases. Per germline, CDR1 GTSNPN and CDR2 SVGIG (reference sequence). CDR3 amino acids: CAWTAGVGEKLFF. The CDR3 DNA follows: TGTGCCTGGACCGCAGGGGTGGGGGAAAAACTGTTTTTT.

This clonotype was counted many times. The chain is built from TRBV4-3 and TRBJ1-5; TRBD1 aligns across 7 bases. Germline V gene sequence: CDR1 LGHNA, CDR2 YSLEER. J was trimmed by 7 bases and V by 4 bases; bases with no gene match: 7. The CDR3 totals 14 residues. CDR3 nucleotide sequence: TGCGCCAGCAGCCCAACAGGGGTTGGACAGCCCCAGCATTTT. Translation: CASSPTGVGQPQHF.

The chain's CDR3 is CASSYPLPGQTHTQYF. The CDR3 region has the DNA TGTGCCAGCAGTTATCCCCTACCGGGACAGACTCATACGCAGTATTTT. J is TRBJ2-3 and V is TRBV6-2 or TRBV6-3; the match to TRBD1 covers 7 bases. The CDR3 spans 16 residues. Unmatched junction bases numbered 13, after V lost 3 bases and J lost 7 bases. CDR1 and CDR2 from the germline V gene are MNHEY and SVGEGT.

Only a few counts were recorded for this clonotype. The gene calls are TRBV11-1 and TRBJ2-2; D not certain. The V and J ends lost 3 bases and 5 bases respectively, with 10 bases between them. Germline CDR1 SGHAT, CDR2 FQDESV (reference sequence). The CDR3 is 14 amino acids. CDR3 sequence (DNA): TGTGCCAGCAGCTTGGAGACTGCTACCGGGGAGCTGTTTTTT. The encoded protein is CASSLETATGELFF.

The chain carries TRBV28 and TRBJ2-7, with D possibly TRBD1 on 7 matching bases. The CDR3 contains 14 residues. Germline loops: CDR1 MDHEN, CDR2 SYDVKM. The V gene lost 2 bases and the J gene lost 5 bases, with 13 bases spanning the gap. The CDR3 protein is CASSLDREVNEQYF. The CDR3 nucleotides are TGTGCCAGCAGTTTAGACAGGGAGGTCAACGAGCAGTACTTC.

This chain joins TRBV28 and TRBJ1-5; TRBD1 is a possible D gene (5 bases). Germline V gene sequence: CDR1 MDHEN, CDR2 SYDVKM. Deletions cut 6 bases from V and 3 bases from J, with 12 bases between. The CDR3 covers 14 residues. The CDR3 loop is CASSLLGVNQPQHF. CDR3 nucleotides: TGTGCCAGCAGCCTGTTGGGGGTCAATCAGCCCCAGCATTTT. The entire variable domain, with the rest obtained from reference TRBV28 and TRBJ1-5, is as follows: DVKVTQSSRYLVKRTGEKVFLECVQDMDHENMFWYRQDPGLGLRLIYFSYDVKMKEKGDIPEGYSVSREKKERFSLILESASTNQTSMYLCASSLLGVNQPQHFGDGTRLSIL.

The CDR3 sequence is CASSRQDRNTGELFF. In DNA form, the CDR3 reads TGTGCCAGCAGCCGACAGGATAGGAACACCGGGGAGCTGTTTTTT. The chain uses TRBV7-9 and TRBJ2-2; D might be TRBD1 (6 bases). Germline CDR1 and CDR2: SEHNR and FQNEAQ (reference sequence). The V and J ends lost 5 bases and 1 base respectively, with 11 bases between them. The CDR3 consists of 15 residues.

This clonotype was seen ten or more times. The DNA of the CDR3 is TGTGCCAGCCTTCTGGGGGGCTATGGCTACACCTTC. It encodes CASLLGGYGYTF. The rearrangement uses TRBV7-2 and TRBJ1-2, with D possibly matching TRBD1 (5 bases). CDR1 is SGHTA, CDR2 FQGNSA, per germline. V dropped 8 bases and J dropped 4 bases, with 11 bases sitting between them. CDR3 length equals 12 residues.

In this sample, this clonotype turned up many times. This chain joins TRBV27 and TRBJ2-3; the D is unclear. Germline V lookup: CDR1 MNHEY, CDR2 SMNVEV (reference sequence). The CDR3 has 14 amino acids. The V gene lost 2 bases and the J gene lost 0 bases, with 6 bases spanning the gap. CDR3 in DNA: TGTGCCAGCAGTTTAATCGGGAGCACAGATACGCAGTATTTT. Its protein product is CASSLIGSTDTQYF.

This clonotype came up many times. CDR3 sequence reads: CAISPTGDIQYF. DNA of the CDR3: TGTGCCATCAGTCCGACAGGGGACATTCAGTACTTC. The V gene is TRBV10-3, the J gene TRBJ2-4; 8 bases line up with TRBD1. There are 12 residues in the CDR3. Germline loops: CDR1 ENHRY, CDR2 SYGVKD. V was pared by 5 bases and J by 8 bases, with 2 bases of the junction left unmatched.

Note on this clonotype: A much more abundant neighbour one base away suggests this may be a read error. The rearrangement uses TRBV29-1 and TRBJ2-7; D remains unclear. Trimming removed 4 bases at V and 4 bases at J, with 20 bases between. The CDR3 runs 15 residues. Germline CDR1 and CDR2: SQVTM and ANQGSEA. In DNA, the CDR3 is TGCAGCGTTGTCTTCCCCGGCCAGGTAGAGTACGAGCAGTACTTC. The encoded protein is CSVVFPGQVEYEQYF.

This clonotype appeared many times. The chain uses TRBV20-1 and TRBJ2-2; 9 nucleotides match TRBD1. Germline CDR1 reads DFQATT; CDR2 reads SNEGSKA (reference sequence). The trim removed 6 bases at V and 9 bases at J, leaving 11 bases unmatched. CDR3 length: 14 residues. The CDR3 DNA reads as TGCAGTGCAAGCCGGGACAGGGTCAACCGGGAGCTGTTTTTT. The encoded protein is CSASRDRVNRELFF.

J is TRBJ1-5 and V is TRBV4-3; no definite D call. Germline-derived CDR1 and CDR2 are LGHNA and YSLEER. The V gene lost 1 base and the J gene lost 2 bases, with 3 bases spanning the gap. The CDR3 has 13 residues. DNA for the CDR3: TGCGCCAGCAGCCAAGCGCGCAATCAGCCCCAGCATTTT. This translates into CASSQARNQPQHF.

This clonotype has a handful of counts. This sequence joins TRBV9 and TRBJ2-5; TRBD2 matches at 11 bases. Germline V gene sequence: CDR1 SGDLS, CDR2 YYNGEE. Trimming removed 2 bases from V and 4 bases from J; junction bases left unmatched: 1. The CDR3 is 14 residues long. CDR3: CASSVTSGGETQYF. In nucleotides, the CDR3 is TGTGCCAGCAGCGTTACTAGCGGGGGAGAGACCCAGTACTTC.

This clonotype was counted between two and nine times. This chain links TRBV11-2 with TRBJ1-3; D unclear. V was trimmed by 5 bases and J by 2 bases, leaving 10 bases between them. The CDR3 has 14 residues. In germline, CDR1 is SGHAT, CDR2 FQNNGV. For the CDR3, the DNA is TGTGCCAGCAGCCCGTCGACGGCTGGAAACACCATATATTTT. Protein: CASSPSTAGNTIYF.